Listed below are T cell receptor beta chains from one sample, sequenced in a study of cytomegalovirus exposure and HLA in healthy donors. Here immunoSEQ multiplex PCR was the method, and the copy in TCRdb shows in-frame clones only, minus some. This sample yields around 180,000 clones, of which around 88% are seen a single time; around 1.6% belongs to the top ten. The sequenced material came from PBMCs. The receptors were gathered from a woman aged 18-29 years in good health and CMV-seronegative. The CDR3 runs from the conserved cysteine through the conserved F or W. A D gene is named only where the DNA matches it firmly. Not all rows give a size; the values are once, few, many and, for expanded clones, a class.

clone_size d_call j_call v_call cdr3_nt cdr3_aa
- TRBD1 TRBJ2-7 TRBV7-6 TGTGCCAGCAGCCCGGGACAGGGGACCTACGAGCAGTACTTC CASSPGQGTYEQYF
- - TRBJ2-3 TRBV2 TGTGCCAGCAGCCCCCCACTAGGATTTTCTGCAGATACGCAGTATTTT CASSPPLGFSADTQYF
once - TRBJ2-7 TRBV5-1 TGCGCCAGCAGCTTGGGGACAGTCACCTACGAGCAGTACTTC CASSLGTVTYEQYF
- TRBD2 TRBJ2-1 TRBV4-1 TGCGCCAGCAGGGGTCGCGTAGCGGGAGGGCCAAGCAATGAGCAGTTCTTC CASRGRVAGGPSNEQFF
- TRBD2 TRBJ2-2 TRBV6-6 TGTGCCAGCAGTTCCGGCGGGGGGGCAGGAACCGGGGAGCTGTTTTTT CASSSGGGAGTGELFF
few TRBD1 TRBJ1-5 TRBV19 TGTGCCAGTAGTATAGCTAGGGACAGGGGCTCGGATCAGCCCCAGCATTTT CASSIARDRGSDQPQHF
- - TRBJ1-3 TRBV19 TGTGCCAGTAGTCCCCAGGGAGGCTCTGGAAACACCATATATTTT CASSPQGGSGNTIYF
- TRBD2 TRBJ2-7 TRBV5-1 TGCGCCAGCAGCTTGGGAGCGGGGCACGAGCAGTACTTC CASSLGAGHEQYF
- - TRBJ1-1 TRBV6-1 TGTGCCAGCAGTGAGCACGGGGGAGAAGCTTTCTTT CASSEHGGEAFF
- - TRBJ1-1 TRBV5-1 TGCGCCAGCAGCTTGGGTACAGGGTATACTGAAGCTTTCTTT CASSLGTGYTEAFF